The 18 T cell receptor beta chains below come from one sample, sequenced in a study of PD-L1 blockade in urothelial cancer. Profiled with immunoSEQ multiplex PCR; TCRdb holds only in-frame clones, not every one. The table lists under 120,000 clones, approximately 85% of them singletons. Sequences were derived from PBMCs, sampled around atezolizumab (anti-PD-L1) treatment. These receptors were taken from a middle-aged man with urothelial cancer.

This sequence joins TRBV6-1 and TRBJ1-3, with D possibly TRBD1 on 5 matching bases. The CDR3 sequence is 14 residues long. Germline CDR1 MNHNS, CDR2 SASEGT. Trimming took 8 bases from V and 4 from J, leaving 15 bases between them. The CDR3 reads CASQGPAGGNTIYF. As DNA, the CDR3 is TGTGCCAGCCAAGGTCCGGCAGGGGGAAACACCATATATTTT.

This sequence joins TRBV11-3 and TRBJ1-1; D is undetermined. The germline V and J ends were trimmed by 2 bases and 8 bases, with 9 bases remaining between them. The CDR3 extends over 12 amino acids. Germline CDR1 and CDR2: SGHNT and YENEEA. For the CDR3, the DNA is TGTGCCAGCAGCTTAACTTTCGGGGAAGCTTTCTTT. Residues: CASSLTFGEAFF.

The rearrangement joins TRBV30 to TRBJ1-5, with D maybe TRBD1 (5 bases). The CDR3 runs 13 residues. The germline V and J ends were trimmed by 0 bases and 4 bases, with 7 bases remaining between them. Germline CDR1 is GTSNPN and CDR2 is SVGIG (reference sequence). CDR3 sequence reads: CAWSVTANQPQHF. CDR3 bases: TGTGCCTGGAGTGTGACAGCTAATCAGCCCCAGCATTTT.

This chain connects TRBV28 to TRBJ1-2; 9 bases map to TRBD1. The V gene end was trimmed by 5 bases and the J gene end by 7 bases; junction bases not matched to a gene: 11. The CDR3 has 15 residues. The V gene's germline CDR1 is MDHEN and CDR2 SYDVKM. This chain's CDR3 is CASSPPLRTGAGYTF. The CDR3 DNA reads TGTGCCAGCAGTCCCCCCCTCCGGACAGGGGCTGGCTACACCTTC.

The V gene is TRBV7-9, the J gene TRBJ2-3; a possible D gene is TRBD1 (5 bases). V lost 5 bases and J 4 bases, leaving 10 bases between the germline ends. Per germline, CDR1 SEHNR and CDR2 FQNEAQ (reference sequence). CDR3 size: 13 residues. This CDR3 is CASSTKGPDTQYF. The CDR3 region has the DNA TGTGCCAGCAGCACGAAGGGGCCAGATACGCAGTATTTT.

The V call is TRBV5-4, the J call TRBJ2-7, with D perhaps TRBD1 (5 bases). V lost 7 bases to trimming and J lost 6 bases, with 20 bases between them. Per the germline V gene, CDR1 is SGHNT and CDR2 is YYREEE (reference sequence). The CDR3 is 14 residues long. The CDR3 reads CASGSYFGAGEQYF. The CDR3 DNA is TGTGCCAGCGGTTCGTACTTTGGGGCCGGCGAGCAGTACTTC.

This clone was observed a few times. For the CDR3, the DNA is TGTGCCAGCCGGAGTCAATCCAATGAGCAGTTCTTC. It codes for CASRSQSNEQFF. The V call is TRBV7-2, the J call TRBJ2-1; D is undetermined. The CDR3 spans 12 residues. V dropped 8 bases and J dropped 6 bases, with 11 bases sitting between them. Germline V gene data show CDR1 as SGHTA and CDR2 as FQGNSA. Looking up the rest from reference TRBV7-2 and TRBJ2-1 gives the full variable domain: GAGVSQSPSNKVTEKGKDVELRCDPISGHTALYWYRQSLGQGLEFLIYFQGNSAPDKSGLPSDRFSAERTGGSVSTLTIQRTQQEDSAVYLCASRSQSNEQFFGPGTRLTVL.

The chain is built from TRBV7-8 and TRBJ1-1; no definite D call. Germline V gene data show CDR1 as SGHVS and CDR2 as FQNEAQ. Trimming removed 3 bases at V and 3 bases at J, with 11 bases between. This CDR3 spans 14 amino acids. The CDR3 nucleotides are TGTGCCAGCAGCTTTGTCAGGATGGACACTGAAGCTTTCTTT. Its translation: CASSFVRMDTEAFF.

V is TRBV7-9 and J is TRBJ2-1; 7 nucleotides agree with TRBD1. This CDR3 spans 14 amino acids. Unmatched junction bases numbered 7, after V lost 5 bases and J lost 6 bases. Germline CDR1 reads SEHNR; CDR2 reads FQNEAQ (reference sequence). The CDR3: CASSRGDSRNEQFF. CDR3 DNA: TGTGCCAGCAGCCGTGGGGACAGTCGCAATGAGCAGTTCTTC.

The J gene is TRBJ2-5, the V gene TRBV30, with D perhaps matching TRBD2 (5 bases). There are 14 residues in the CDR3. Germline values: CDR1 GTSNPN, CDR2 SVGIG (reference sequence). The germline V and J ends were trimmed by 3 bases and 5 bases, with 16 bases remaining between them. CDR3 residues: CAWRGSPVGETQYF. The CDR3 bases are TGTGCCTGGAGGGGGAGCCCCGTGGGGGAGACCCAGTACTTC.

The chain uses TRBV6-1 and TRBJ1-6; maybe TRBD1 (6 bases). Germline values: CDR1 MNHNS, CDR2 SASEGT. The CDR3 totals 14 residues. V was trimmed by 6 bases and J by 9 bases, leaving 15 bases between them. The CDR3 region has the DNA TGTGCCAGCAGCCCGACAGGTCAGGGTTCACCCCTCCACTTT. It encodes CASSPTGQGSPLHF.

V gene TRBV6-5 combines with J gene TRBJ1-2; 11 nucleotides line up with TRBD1. CDR1 is MNHEY and CDR2 is SVGAGI in the germline V gene. J was trimmed by 5 bases and V by 6 bases; bases with no gene match: 5. The CDR3 has 14 amino acids. The CDR3 region has the DNA TGTGCCAGCAGAAGGAGGGACAGGGGGTATGGCTACACCTTC. Amino acid sequence: CASRRRDRGYGYTF.

The chain employs TRBV2 and TRBJ2-3, with D perhaps matching TRBD1 (6 bases). The V and J ends lost 4 bases and 5 bases respectively, with 13 bases between them. The CDR3 has 14 amino acids. The germline CDR1 and CDR2 sequences are SNHLY and FYNNEI. The CDR3 spells CASSVKKGGDTQYF. Here the CDR3 DNA reads TGTGCCAGCAGTGTAAAAAAAGGGGGAGATACGCAGTATTTT.

The gene calls are TRBV28 and TRBJ2-1, with 7 bases that match TRBD1. Per the germline V gene, CDR1 is MDHEN and CDR2 is SYDVKM. The CDR3 runs to 13 residues. V shed 6 bases and J 10 bases; nucleotides not matched to a gene: 9. CDR3 amino acids: CASRQDRVREQFF. CDR3 DNA sequence: TGTGCCAGCAGACAAGACAGGGTTAGGGAGCAGTTCTTC.

The rearrangement links TRBV4-1 to TRBJ2-5, with 10 bases identical to TRBD1. Germline lookup yields CDR1 MGHRA and CDR2 YSYEKL. J gave up 5 bases and V 0 bases, and 6 bases lay outside the gene matches. This CDR3 has 16 residues. The CDR3 sequence is CASSQDKDRGFETQYF. DNA of the CDR3: TGCGCCAGCAGCCAAGATAAGGACAGGGGGTTTGAGACCCAGTACTTC.

This clone was detected once. This rearrangement joins TRBV19 to TRBJ2-1; 14 nucleotides align to TRBD2. CDR3 size: 16 residues. Trimming removed 7 bases from V and 9 bases from J; junction bases left unmatched: 11. Germline V gives CDR1 LNHDA, CDR2 SQIVND (reference sequence). CDR3 in DNA: TGTGCCAGTACCTCTCGACTAGCGGGAGGGCCGGGTGAGCAGTTCTTC. This sequence encodes CASTSRLAGGPGEQFF.

V usage is TRBV28 and J usage is TRBJ1-2, with 9 bases aligning to TRBD1. J lost 4 bases, V lost 5 bases, and 14 bases had no gene match. Looked up from germline, CDR1 is MDHEN and CDR2 is SYDVKM. The CDR3 covers 17 residues. The CDR3: CASSPRTGQGFSYGYTF. Written as DNA, the CDR3 is TGTGCCAGCAGTCCCCGCACGGGACAGGGTTTCAGCTATGGCTACACCTTC.

The sample holds one count of this clone. The rearrangement uses TRBV27 and TRBJ2-2; D uncertain. Germline-derived CDR1 and CDR2 are MNHEY and SMNVEV (reference sequence). Deletions cut 5 bases from V and 7 bases from J, with 11 bases between. The CDR3 consists of 13 residues. CDR3 DNA sequence: TGTGCCAGCAGTCTTAATCACGGCGGGGAGCTGTTTTTT. Its translation: CASSLNHGGELFF.